A single sample is the source of the 2 T cell receptor beta chains below, sequenced in a study of shared clonotypes between healthy human individuals. Clones were read by immunoSEQ multiplex PCR, and TCRdb kept only the in-frame ones, dropping some. Of about 960,000 clones in the sample, roughly 72% were seen once. The sample was memory CD4+ T cells sorted from blood. Subset here: CD45RA-negative fraction. These receptors all come from a man aged 18 to 29 in good health.

The chain has TRBV7-2 and TRBJ2-3; 9 nucleotides align to TRBD2. The CDR3 runs to 17 residues. Losses at the gene ends were 5 bases for V and 2 bases for J; bases not matched to a gene: 11. CDR1 and CDR2 (germline): SGHTA, FQGNSA. The DNA for the CDR3 is TGTGCCAGCAGCCTAGTATCTAGCGGGAAGGACACAGATACGCAGTATTTT. Translating it yields CASSLVSSGKDTDTQYF.

The chain links TRBV28 to TRBJ1-5, with D hard to call. The CDR3 runs 12 residues. Germline loops: CDR1 MDHEN, CDR2 SYDVKM. Trimming removed 8 bases at V and 1 base at J, with 6 bases between. The CDR3 spells CASRLSNQPQHF. The CDR3 bases are TGTGCCAGCCGCCTGAGCAATCAGCCCCAGCATTTT.